A single T cell receptor beta chain is shown here with its context. This specimen comes from a study of blood T cell repertoires in COVID-19. Study-wide context: The United States, Italy and Spain supplied acute and convalescent COVID-19 samples.

As originally analysed: Using reference gene primer amplification, nucleated cell counts were estimated. The method was immunoSEQ multiplex PCR; TCRdb's version includes in-frame clones alone and lacks a portion of them. The V and J calls and clone size come from that table; D and trimming were worked out from the DNA. Among more than 95,000 clones listed, 84% were seen once. Trimming took 6 bases from V and 7 from J, leaving 13 bases between them. The CDR3 has 13 amino acids. This clonotype was obtained from a man in his sixties with acute or convalescent COVID-19. The chain employs TRBV12-3 or TRBV12-4 and TRBJ1-5; possible D gene TRBD1, 6 bases. Sample: peripheral blood. DNA for the CDR3: TGTGCCAGCAGCACGGGGGGGCCCCAGCCCCAGCATTTT. It encodes CASSTGGPQPQHF.